This TCR beta chain comes out of a study of cytomegalovirus exposure and HLA in healthy donors. Study results and limitations: Certain sequence variants were highly shared and formed a cluster, and this cluster was likely a sequencing artifact. It was reported in a later analysis that an Asian-associated ancestry cluster showed fewer N-insertions than the approximately 670-donor mean. A later analysis found that most CMV-associated TCR beta chains appeared HLA-restricted. TCR beta V- and J-gene trimming, according to a later analysis, was linked to a missense DCLRE1C variant.

Vbeta (60) and Jbeta (13) primers were used in the PCR. Sequencing was performed with immunoSEQ multiplex PCR; in TCRdb, only in-frame clones are kept and a portion is missing. The table has under 150,000 clones, roughly 80% seen once. V lost 4 bases and J 8 bases, leaving 11 bases between the germline ends. This CDR3 has 11 amino acids. CDR1 and CDR2 (germline): SQVTM, ANQGSEA. About this clone: What it binds is unknown.

The specimen was PBMCs. This TCR derives from a boy under 18 in good health and CMV-seronegative. This rearrangement joins TRBV29-1 to TRBJ1-2; TRBD1 might be the D (5 bases). The CDR3 DNA follows: TGCAGCGTTGGGCAGGGCTTCGGCTACACCTTC. Protein: CSVGQGFGYTF.